This T cell receptor (beta chain) was retrieved from a study of T cell repertoires and HLA-DP antigens. Only in-frame clones appear in the TCRdb table, and some are missing; sequencing was by immunoSEQ multiplex PCR. Here the sample spans roughly 70,000 clones, over 75% being singletons. A word on this clone: Its antigen is not identified.

This sequence originates from a man in his sixties in good health and CMV-seronegative. The sequenced sample was CD4+ T cells from PBMCs.

The CDR3 DNA sequence: TGCGCCAGCAGCCCGAGGACTAGCGGGCAAGAGACCCAGTACTTC. Translation: CASSPRTSGQETQYF. The chain combines TRBV5-1 with TRBJ2-5, with 11 bases matching TRBD2. Germline-derived CDR1 and CDR2 are SGHRS and YFSETQ. The CDR3 runs to 15 residues. V was pared by 4 bases and J by 2 bases, with 4 bases of the junction left unmatched.